The clone carrying this T cell receptor beta chain was seen once. Its antigen remains unidentified. At least 7 million PBMCs were isolated per sample. A J-beta primer mix and a sample-barcoded 5' primer were used in a second PCR of roughly 6 to 12 cycles. Each cDNA molecule was tagged by a template-switch adaptor with 12 random nucleotides. Using its own MiXCR run on the 5' RACE reads, TCRdb lists one record per CDR3 protein. The data contain hundreds of thousands of distinct CDR3 sequences, 49% of them seen just once; the ten biggest clones take up approximately 32%. This record belongs to a study of blood T cells in healthy people across ages. Whole-study results and caveats: Relative to aged donors, long-lived donors carried more naive CD4+ cells and displayed higher diversity. There was no known CMV status for donors, so expanded clonotype changes were possibly confounded.

Trimming left V 0 bases short and J 6 bases short, with 11 bases between. This CDR3 has 14 amino acids. Germline V gene data show CDR1 as DFQATT and CDR2 as SNEGSKA (reference sequence). The sequenced sample consisted of blood. The clonotype was recovered from a woman aged 55-69 years in good health. The chain recombines TRBV20-1 with TRBJ1-4, with a tentative D call TRBD1 (6 bases). Here the CDR3 reads CSARDPRGDEKLFF. The CDR3 DNA is TGCAGTGCTAGAGATCCCAGGGGAGATGAAAAACTGTTTTTT.